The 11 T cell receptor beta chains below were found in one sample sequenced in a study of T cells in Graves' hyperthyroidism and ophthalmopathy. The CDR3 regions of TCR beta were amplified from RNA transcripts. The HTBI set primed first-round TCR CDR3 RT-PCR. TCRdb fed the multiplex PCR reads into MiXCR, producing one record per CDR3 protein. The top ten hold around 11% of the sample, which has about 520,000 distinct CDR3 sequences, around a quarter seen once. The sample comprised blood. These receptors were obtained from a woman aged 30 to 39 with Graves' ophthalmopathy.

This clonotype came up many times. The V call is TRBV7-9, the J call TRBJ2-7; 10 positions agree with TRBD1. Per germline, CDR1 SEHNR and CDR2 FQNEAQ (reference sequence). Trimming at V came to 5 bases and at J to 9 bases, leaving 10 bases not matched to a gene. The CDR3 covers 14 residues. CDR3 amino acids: CASSKLDRGEVQYF. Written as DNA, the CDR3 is TGTGCCAGCAGCAAATTGGACAGGGGGGAAGTGCAGTACTTC.

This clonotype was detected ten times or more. CDR3 in DNA: TGTGCCAGCAGGGACAGGGAGGCAGAGACCCAGTACTTC. This translates into CASRDREAETQYF. The chain uses TRBV6-1 and TRBJ2-5, with 8 bases that match TRBD1. V lost 6 bases to trimming and J lost 4 bases; unmatched junction nucleotides: 4. This CDR3 has 13 residues. In germline, CDR1 is MNHNS, CDR2 SASEGT.

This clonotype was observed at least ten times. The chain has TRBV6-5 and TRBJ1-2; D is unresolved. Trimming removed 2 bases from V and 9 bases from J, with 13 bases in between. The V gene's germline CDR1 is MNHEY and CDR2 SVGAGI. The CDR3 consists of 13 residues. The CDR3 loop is CASSYPDSPSYTF. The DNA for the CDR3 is TGTGCCAGCAGTTACCCGGACTCTCCGAGCTACACCTTC.

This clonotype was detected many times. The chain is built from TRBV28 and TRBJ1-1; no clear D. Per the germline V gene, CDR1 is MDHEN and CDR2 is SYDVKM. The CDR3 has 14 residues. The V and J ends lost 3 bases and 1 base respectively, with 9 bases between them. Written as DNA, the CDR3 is TGTGCCAGCAGTTTCGTTGGCCCGAACACTGAAGCTTTCTTT. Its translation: CASSFVGPNTEAFF.

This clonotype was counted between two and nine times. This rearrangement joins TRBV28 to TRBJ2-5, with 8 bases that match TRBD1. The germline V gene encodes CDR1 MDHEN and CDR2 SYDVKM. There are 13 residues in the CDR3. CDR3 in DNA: TGTGGGACCCAGAGCAGGGGGCGGGAGACCCAGTACTTC. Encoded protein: CGTQSRGRETQYF. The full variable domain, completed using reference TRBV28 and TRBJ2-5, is DVKVTQSSRYLVKRTGEKVFLECVQDMDHENMFWYRQDPGLGLRLIYFSYDVKMKEKGDIPEGYSVSREKKERFSLILESASTNQTSMYLCGTQSRGRETQYFGPGTRLLVL.

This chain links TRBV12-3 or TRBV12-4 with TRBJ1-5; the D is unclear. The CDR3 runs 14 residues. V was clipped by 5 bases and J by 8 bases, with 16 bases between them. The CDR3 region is CASSRRRWPEPQHF. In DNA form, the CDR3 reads TGTGCCAGCAGTCGGCGTCGATGGCCGGAGCCCCAGCATTTT.

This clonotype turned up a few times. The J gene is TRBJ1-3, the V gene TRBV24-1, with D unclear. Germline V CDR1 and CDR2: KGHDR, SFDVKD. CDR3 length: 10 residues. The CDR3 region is CAPGGNTIYF. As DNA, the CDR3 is TGTGCGCCGGGAGGAAACACCATATATTTT.

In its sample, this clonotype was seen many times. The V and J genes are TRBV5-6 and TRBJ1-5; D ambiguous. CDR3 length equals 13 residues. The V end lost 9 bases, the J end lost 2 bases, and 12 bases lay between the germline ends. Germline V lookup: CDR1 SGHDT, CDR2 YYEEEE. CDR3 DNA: TGTGCCATCGAAAGGACTCGCAATCAGCCCCAGCATTTT. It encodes CAIERTRNQPQHF.

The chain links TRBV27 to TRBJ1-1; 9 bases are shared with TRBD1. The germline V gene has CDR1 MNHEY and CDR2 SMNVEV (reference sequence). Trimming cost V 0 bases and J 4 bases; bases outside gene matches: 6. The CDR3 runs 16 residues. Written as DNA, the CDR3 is TGTGCCAGCAGTTTATCGTGGACAGGGGTGACCACTGAAGCTTTCTTT. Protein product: CASSLSWTGVTTEAFF.

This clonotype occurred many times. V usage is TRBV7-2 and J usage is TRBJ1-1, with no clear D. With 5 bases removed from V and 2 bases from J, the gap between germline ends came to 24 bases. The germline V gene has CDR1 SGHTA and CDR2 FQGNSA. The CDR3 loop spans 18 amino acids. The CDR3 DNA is TGTGCCAGCAGCCCCCCGGCGGAGAGACTGTCAATTAACACTGAAGCTTTCTTT. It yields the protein CASSPPAERLSINTEAFF.

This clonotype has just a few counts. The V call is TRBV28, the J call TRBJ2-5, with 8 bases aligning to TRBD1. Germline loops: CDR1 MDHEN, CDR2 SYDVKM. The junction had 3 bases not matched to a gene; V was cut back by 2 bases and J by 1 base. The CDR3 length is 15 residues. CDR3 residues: CASSLPDRVQETQYF. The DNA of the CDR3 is TGTGCCAGCAGTTTACCGGACAGGGTCCAAGAGACCCAGTACTTC.